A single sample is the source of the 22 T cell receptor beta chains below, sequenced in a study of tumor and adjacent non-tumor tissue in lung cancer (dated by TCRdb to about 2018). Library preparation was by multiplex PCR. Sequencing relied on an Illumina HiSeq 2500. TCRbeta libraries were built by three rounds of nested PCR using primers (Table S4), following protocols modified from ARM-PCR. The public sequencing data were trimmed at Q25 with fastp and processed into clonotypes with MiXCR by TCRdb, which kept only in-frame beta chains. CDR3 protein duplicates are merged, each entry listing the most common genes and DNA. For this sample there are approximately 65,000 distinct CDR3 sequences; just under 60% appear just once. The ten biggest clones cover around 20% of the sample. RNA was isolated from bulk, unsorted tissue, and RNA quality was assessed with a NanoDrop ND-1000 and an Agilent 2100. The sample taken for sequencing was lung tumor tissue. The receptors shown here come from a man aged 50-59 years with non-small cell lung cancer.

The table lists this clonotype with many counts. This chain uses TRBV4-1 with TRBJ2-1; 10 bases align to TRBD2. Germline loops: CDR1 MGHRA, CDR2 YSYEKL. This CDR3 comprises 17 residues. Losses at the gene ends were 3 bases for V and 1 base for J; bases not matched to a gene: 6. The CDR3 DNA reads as TGCGCCAGCAGCCAGCCAGGACTAGCGGATTCCTACAATGAGCAGTTCTTC. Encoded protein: CASSQPGLADSYNEQFF.

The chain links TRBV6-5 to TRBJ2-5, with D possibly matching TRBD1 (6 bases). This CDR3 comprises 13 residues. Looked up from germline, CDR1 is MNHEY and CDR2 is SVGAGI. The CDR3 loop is CVSTPTRGETQYF. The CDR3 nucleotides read TGTGTCAGTACACCGACCAGGGGAGAGACCCAGTACTTC.

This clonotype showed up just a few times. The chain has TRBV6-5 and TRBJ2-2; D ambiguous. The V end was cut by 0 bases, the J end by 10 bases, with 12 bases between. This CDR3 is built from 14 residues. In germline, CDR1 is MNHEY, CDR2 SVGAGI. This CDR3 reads CASSYSGVGPELFF. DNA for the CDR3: TGTGCCAGCAGTTACTCTGGCGTGGGCCCGGAGCTGTTTTTT.

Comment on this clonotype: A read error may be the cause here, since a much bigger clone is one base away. The CDR3 loop reads CASSLRLDGDAQYF. CDR3 nucleotides: TGTGCCAGCAGCTTAAGACTAGACGGAGATGCGCAGTATTTT. V gene TRBV7-9 combines with J gene TRBJ2-3, with TRBD2 as a possible D gene (6 bases). This CDR3 comprises 14 residues. Germline V gives CDR1 SEHNR, CDR2 FQNEAQ (reference sequence). Supplemented by reference TRBV7-9 and TRBJ2-3, the full variable domain reads DTGVSQNPRHKITKRGQNVTFRCDPISEHNRLYWYRQTLGQGPEFLTYFQNEAQLEKSRLLSDRFSAERPKGSFSTLEIQRTEQGDSAMYLCASSLRLDGDAQYFGPGTRLTVL.

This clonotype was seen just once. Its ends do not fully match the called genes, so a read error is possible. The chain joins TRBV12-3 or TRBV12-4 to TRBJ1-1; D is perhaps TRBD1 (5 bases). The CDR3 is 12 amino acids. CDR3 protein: CATSSQTADAFF. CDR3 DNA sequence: TGTGCCACCAGTAGTCAGACAGCCGACGCTTTCTTT.

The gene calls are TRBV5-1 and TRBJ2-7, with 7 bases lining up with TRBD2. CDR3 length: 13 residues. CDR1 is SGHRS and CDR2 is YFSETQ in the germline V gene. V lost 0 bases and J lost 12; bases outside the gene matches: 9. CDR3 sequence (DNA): TGCGCCAGCAGCTTGGGTCAGGCGGGGGTGCTGTACTTC. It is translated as CASSLGQAGVLYF. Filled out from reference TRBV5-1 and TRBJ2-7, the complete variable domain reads KAGVTQTPRYLIKTRGQQVTLSCSPISGHRSVSWYQQTPGQGLQFLFEYFSETQRNKGNFPGRFSGRQFSNSRSEMNVSTLELGDSALYLCASSLGQAGVLYFGPGTRLTVT.

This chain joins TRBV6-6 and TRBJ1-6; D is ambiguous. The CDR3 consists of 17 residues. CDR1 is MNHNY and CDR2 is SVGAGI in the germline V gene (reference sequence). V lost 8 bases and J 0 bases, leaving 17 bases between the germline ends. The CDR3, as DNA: TGTGCCAGCGGCTACGATGAGACGAACTCCTATAATTCACCCCTCCACTTT. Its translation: CASGYDETNSYNSPLHF.

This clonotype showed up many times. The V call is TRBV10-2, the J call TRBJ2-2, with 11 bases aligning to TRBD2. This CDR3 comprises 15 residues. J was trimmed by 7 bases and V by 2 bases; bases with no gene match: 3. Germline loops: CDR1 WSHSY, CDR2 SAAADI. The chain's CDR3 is CASSEPGTSGGELFF. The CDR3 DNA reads TGCGCCAGCAGTGAGCCAGGGACTAGCGGCGGGGAGCTGTTTTTT.

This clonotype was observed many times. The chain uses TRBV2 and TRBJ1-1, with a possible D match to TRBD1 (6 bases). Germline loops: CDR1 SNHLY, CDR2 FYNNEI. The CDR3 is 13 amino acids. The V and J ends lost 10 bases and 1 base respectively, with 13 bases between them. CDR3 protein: CATAGQPNTEAFF. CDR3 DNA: TGTGCCACCGCGGGACAACCGAACACTGAAGCTTTCTTT.

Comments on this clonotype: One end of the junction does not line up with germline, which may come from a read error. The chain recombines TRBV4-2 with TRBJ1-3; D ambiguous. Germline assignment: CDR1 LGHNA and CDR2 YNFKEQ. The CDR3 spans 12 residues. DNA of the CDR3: TGTGCCAGCAGCCAAGATGGGAACATCATATATTTT. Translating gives CASSQDGNIIYF.

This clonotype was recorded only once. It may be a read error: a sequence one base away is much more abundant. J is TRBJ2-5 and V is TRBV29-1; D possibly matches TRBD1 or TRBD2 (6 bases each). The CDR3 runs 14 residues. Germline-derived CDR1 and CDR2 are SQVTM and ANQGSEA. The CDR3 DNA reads TGCAGCGTTTCAAAGTCGGGGGCTAAAGAGACCAAGTACTTC. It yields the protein CSVSKSGAKETKYF.

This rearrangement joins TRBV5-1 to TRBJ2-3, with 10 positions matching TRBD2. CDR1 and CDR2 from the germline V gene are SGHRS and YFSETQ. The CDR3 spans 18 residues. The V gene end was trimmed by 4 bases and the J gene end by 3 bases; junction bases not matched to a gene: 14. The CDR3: CASSLGHPGLATTDTQYF. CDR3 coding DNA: TGCGCCAGCAGCCTCGGACACCCGGGACTAGCGACAACAGATACGCAGTATTTT.

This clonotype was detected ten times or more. The CDR3 sequence: CASSLVGWASNQPQHF. The CDR3 DNA reads as TGTGCCAGCAGTTTAGTAGGTTGGGCGAGCAATCAGCCCCAGCATTTT. V gene TRBV28 combines with J gene TRBJ1-5; D unresolved. There are 16 residues in the CDR3. V lost 2 bases and J lost 1, with 12 bases in between. CDR1 and CDR2 from the germline V gene are MDHEN and SYDVKM.

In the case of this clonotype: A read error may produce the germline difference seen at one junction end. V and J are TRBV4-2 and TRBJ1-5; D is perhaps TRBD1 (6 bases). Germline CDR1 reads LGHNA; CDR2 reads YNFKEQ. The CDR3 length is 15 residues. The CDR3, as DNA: TGTTCCAGGGGCCAAGACCGGCAGGGACATCAGCCCCAGCATTTT. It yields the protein CSRGQDRQGHQPQHF.

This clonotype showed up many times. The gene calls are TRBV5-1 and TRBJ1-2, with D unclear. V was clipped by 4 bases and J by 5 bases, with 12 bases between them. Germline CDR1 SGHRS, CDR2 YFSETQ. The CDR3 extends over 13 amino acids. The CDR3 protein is CASSLVPVYGYTF. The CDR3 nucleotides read TGCGCCAGCAGCCTTGTCCCGGTTTATGGCTACACCTTC. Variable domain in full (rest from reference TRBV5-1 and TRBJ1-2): KAGVTQTPRYLIKTRGQQVTLSCSPISGHRSVSWYQQTPGQGLQFLFEYFSETQRNKGNFPGRFSGRQFSNSRSEMNVSTLELGDSALYLCASSLVPVYGYTFGSGTRLTVV.

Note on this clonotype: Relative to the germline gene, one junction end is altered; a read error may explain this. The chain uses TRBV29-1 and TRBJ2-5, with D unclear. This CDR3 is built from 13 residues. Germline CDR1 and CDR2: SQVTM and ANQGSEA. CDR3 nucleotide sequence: TGCAGCGTTGTATTCCCAACAGCGAAGACCGAGTACTTC. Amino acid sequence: CSVVFPTAKTEYF.

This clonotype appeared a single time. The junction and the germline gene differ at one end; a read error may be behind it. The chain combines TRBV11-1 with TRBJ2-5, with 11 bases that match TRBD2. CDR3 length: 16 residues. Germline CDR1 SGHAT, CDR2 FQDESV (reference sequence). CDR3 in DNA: TGCGCCAGCAGCTCCTCGACTAGCGGGATACAAGAGACCCAGTACTTC. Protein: CASSSSTSGIQETQYF.

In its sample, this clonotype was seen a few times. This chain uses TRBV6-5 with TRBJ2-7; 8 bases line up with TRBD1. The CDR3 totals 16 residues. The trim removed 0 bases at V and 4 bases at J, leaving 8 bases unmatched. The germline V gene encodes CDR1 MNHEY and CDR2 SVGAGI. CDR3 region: CASSYSIRGLPYEQYF. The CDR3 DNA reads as TGTGCCAGCAGTTACTCGATCAGGGGGCTCCCTTACGAGCAGTACTTC.

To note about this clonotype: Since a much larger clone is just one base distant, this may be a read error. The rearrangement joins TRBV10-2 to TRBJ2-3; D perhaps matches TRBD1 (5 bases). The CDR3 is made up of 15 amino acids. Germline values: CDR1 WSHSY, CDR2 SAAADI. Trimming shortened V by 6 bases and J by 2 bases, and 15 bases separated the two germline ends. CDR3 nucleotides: TGCGCCAGCAGAGGCCAGGGCAGACCCACAGATACGCAGTATTTT. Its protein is CASRGQGRPTDTQYF.

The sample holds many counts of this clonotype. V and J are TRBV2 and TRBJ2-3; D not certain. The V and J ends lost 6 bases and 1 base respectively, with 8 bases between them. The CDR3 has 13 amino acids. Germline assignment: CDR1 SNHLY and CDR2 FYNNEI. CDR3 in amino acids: CASRASRTDTQYF. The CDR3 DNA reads TGTGCCAGCAGGGCAAGCCGCACAGATACGCAGTATTTT.

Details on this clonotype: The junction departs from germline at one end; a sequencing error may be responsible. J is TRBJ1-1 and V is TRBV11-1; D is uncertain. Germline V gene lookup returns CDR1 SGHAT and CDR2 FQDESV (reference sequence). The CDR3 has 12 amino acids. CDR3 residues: CASSLAGSETLF. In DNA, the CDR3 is TGTGCCAGCAGCTTGGCGGGGAGTGAAACTCTCTTT.

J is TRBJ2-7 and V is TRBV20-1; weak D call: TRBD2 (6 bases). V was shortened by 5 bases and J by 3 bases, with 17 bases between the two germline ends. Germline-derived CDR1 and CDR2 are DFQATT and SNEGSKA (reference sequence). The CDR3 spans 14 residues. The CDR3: CSAGGLAGDYEQYF. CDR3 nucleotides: TGCAGTGCTGGGGGACTTGCGGGTGACTACGAGCAGTACTTC.